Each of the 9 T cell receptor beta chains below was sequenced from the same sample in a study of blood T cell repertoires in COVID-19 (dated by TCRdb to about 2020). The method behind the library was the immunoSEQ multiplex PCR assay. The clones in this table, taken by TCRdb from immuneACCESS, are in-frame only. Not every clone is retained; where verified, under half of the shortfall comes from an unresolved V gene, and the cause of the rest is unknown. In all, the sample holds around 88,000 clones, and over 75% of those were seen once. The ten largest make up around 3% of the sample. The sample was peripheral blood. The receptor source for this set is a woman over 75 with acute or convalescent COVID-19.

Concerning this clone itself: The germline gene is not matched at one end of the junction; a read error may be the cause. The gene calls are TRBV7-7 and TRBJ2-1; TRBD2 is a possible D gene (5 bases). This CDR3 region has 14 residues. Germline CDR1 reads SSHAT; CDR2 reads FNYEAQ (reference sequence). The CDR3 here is CASSRGLNYNEQFF. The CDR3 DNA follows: TGTGCTAGCAGCCGCGGACTGAACTACAATGAGCAGTTCTTC.

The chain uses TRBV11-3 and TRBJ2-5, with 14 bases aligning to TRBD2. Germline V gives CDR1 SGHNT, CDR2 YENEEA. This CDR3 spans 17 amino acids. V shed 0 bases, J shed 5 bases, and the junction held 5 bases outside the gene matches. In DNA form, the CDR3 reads TGTGCCAGCAGCTTAGACGGACTAGCGGGAGGTCGGGAGACCCAGTACTTC. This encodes CASSLDGLAGGRETQYF. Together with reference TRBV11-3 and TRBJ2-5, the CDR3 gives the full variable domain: EAGVVQSPRYKIIEKKQPVAFWCNPISGHNTLYWYLQNLGQGPELLIRYENEEAVDDSQLPKDRFSAERLKGVDSTLKIQPAELGDSAVYLCASSLDGLAGGRETQYFGPGTRLLVL.

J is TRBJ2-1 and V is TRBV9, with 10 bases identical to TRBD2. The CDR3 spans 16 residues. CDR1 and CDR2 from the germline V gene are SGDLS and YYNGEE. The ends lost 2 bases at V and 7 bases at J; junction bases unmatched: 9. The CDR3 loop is CASSVIAGGQGNEQFF. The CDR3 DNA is TGTGCCAGCAGCGTCATAGCGGGGGGCCAGGGAAATGAGCAGTTCTTC. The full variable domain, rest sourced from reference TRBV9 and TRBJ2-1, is DSGVTQTPKHLITATGQRVTLRCSPRSGDLSVYWYQQSLDQGLQFLIQYYNGEERAKGNILERFSAQQFPDLHSELNLSSLELGDSALYFCASSVIAGGQGNEQFFGPGTRLTVL.

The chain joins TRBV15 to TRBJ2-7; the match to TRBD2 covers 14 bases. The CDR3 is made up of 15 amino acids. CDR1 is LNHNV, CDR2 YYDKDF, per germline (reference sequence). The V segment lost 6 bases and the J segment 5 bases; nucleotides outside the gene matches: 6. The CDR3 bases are TGTGCCACCAGTCGAGGGACTAGCGGGAGTGACGAGCAGTACTTC. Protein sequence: CATSRGTSGSDEQYF. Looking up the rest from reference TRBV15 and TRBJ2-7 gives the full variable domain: DAMVIQNPRYQVTQFGKPVTLSCSQTLNHNVMYWYQQKSSQAPKLLFHYYDKDFNNEADTPDNFQSRRPNTSFCFLDIRSPGLGDTAMYLCATSRGTSGSDEQYFGPGTRLTVT.

CDR3 in DNA: TGTGCCAGCAGTTACTCGGTGGCACAGGGTGTCTATGGCTACACCTTC. This translates into CASSYSVAQGVYGYTF. The chain combines TRBV6-2 or TRBV6-3 with TRBJ1-2, with a possible D match to TRBD1 (6 bases). Germline CDR1 MNHEY, CDR2 SVGEGT. This CDR3 has 16 amino acids. V lost 0 bases and J 4 bases, leaving 15 bases between the germline ends.

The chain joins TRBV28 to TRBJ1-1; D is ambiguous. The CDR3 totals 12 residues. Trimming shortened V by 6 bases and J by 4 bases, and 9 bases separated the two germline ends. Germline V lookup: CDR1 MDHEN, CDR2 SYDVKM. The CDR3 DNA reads TGTGCCAGCAGCGCGACAACCACTGAAGCTTTCTTT. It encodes CASSATTTEAFF.

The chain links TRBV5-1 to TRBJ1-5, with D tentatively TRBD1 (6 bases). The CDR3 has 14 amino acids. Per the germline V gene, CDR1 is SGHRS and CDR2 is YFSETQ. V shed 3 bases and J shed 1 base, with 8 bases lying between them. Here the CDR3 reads CASSSGVSNQPQHF. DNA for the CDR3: TGCGCCAGCAGCTCAGGGGTAAGCAATCAGCCCCAGCATTTT.

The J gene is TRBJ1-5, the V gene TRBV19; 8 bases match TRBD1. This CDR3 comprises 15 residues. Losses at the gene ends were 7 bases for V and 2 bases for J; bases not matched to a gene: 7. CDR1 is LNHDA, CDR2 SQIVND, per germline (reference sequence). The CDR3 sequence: CASNSDREGNQPQHF. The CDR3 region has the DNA TGTGCCAGTAACTCGGACAGGGAGGGCAATCAGCCCCAGCATTTT.

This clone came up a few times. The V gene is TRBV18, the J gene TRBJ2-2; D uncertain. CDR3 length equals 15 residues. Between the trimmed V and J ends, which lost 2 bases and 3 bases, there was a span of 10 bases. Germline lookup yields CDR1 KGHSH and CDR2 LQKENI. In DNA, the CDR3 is TGTGCCAGCTCACCAGCCGGTACAGACACCGGGGAGCTGTTTTTT. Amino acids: CASSPAGTDTGELFF.